Presented here are 18 T cell receptor beta chains from one specimen sequenced in a study of neurological immune-mediated disorders. Via MiXCR, TCRdb re-called the 5' RACE reads, giving one row per CDR3 protein. The table includes 20,000 to 30,000 distinct CDR3 sequences, 2.5% detected once. The sample was PBMCs. These receptor sequences come from a woman in her forties or fifties with multiple sclerosis.

This clonotype was observed many times. The chain recombines TRBV2 with TRBJ2-2, with 9 bases that match TRBD2. Per the germline V gene, CDR1 is SNHLY and CDR2 is FYNNEI. The CDR3 contains 13 residues. The ends lost 9 bases at V and 5 bases at J; junction bases unmatched: 4. CDR3 bases: TGTGCCAGTTTAGCGGGGGAGACCGGGGAGCTGTTTTTT. This sequence encodes CASLAGETGELFF.

Ten or more counts support this clonotype. The chain employs TRBV7-9 and TRBJ2-1, with D hard to call. Looked up from germline, CDR1 is SEHNR and CDR2 is FQNEAQ (reference sequence). The V end lost 5 bases, the J end lost 9 bases, and 11 bases lay between the germline ends. The CDR3 totals 12 residues. The DNA of the CDR3 is TGTGCCAGCAGCGCCCAGTACGGTGAGCAGTTCTTC. Protein: CASSAQYGEQFF.

This clonotype was observed many times. This chain uses TRBV12-3 or TRBV12-4 with TRBJ2-1; D unclear. The CDR3 covers 14 residues. With 6 bases removed from V and 10 bases from J, the gap between germline ends came to 19 bases. The CDR3: CASSPVVRVNEQFF. The CDR3 DNA reads as TGTGCCAGCAGCCCCGTGGTTCGGGTGAACGAGCAGTTCTTC.

This clonotype appeared many times. The rearrangement uses TRBV7-2 and TRBJ1-3; TRBD1 matches at 7 bases. Looked up from germline, CDR1 is SGHTA and CDR2 is FQGNSA. This CDR3 is 15 amino acids long. V gave up 2 bases and J gave up 2 bases; unmatched junction bases: 3. The CDR3 coding sequence is TGTGCCAGCAGCTTAAGACAGGGCCCTGGAAACACCATATATTTT. Protein sequence: CASSLRQGPGNTIYF.

The table lists this clonotype with a few counts. The chain is built from TRBV20-1 and TRBJ2-7; 7 bases align to TRBD2. CDR1 is DFQATT, CDR2 SNEGSKA, per germline (reference sequence). Trimming took 5 bases from V and 0 from J; bases not matched to a gene: 4. The CDR3 runs to 13 residues. DNA for the CDR3: TGCAGTGCTCTAGCGGCGAGCTCCTACGAGCAGTACTTC. Its translation is CSALAASSYEQYF.

There are many counts of this clonotype. The chain recombines TRBV6-2 or TRBV6-3 with TRBJ2-7; TRBD1 might be the D (6 bases). Germline V CDR1 and CDR2: MNHEY, SVGEGT. This CDR3 has 15 residues. V was clipped by 6 bases and J by 3 bases, with 18 bases between them. The CDR3 sequence is CASSPPTGLRYEQYF. The CDR3 DNA sequence: TGTGCCAGCAGCCCCCCCACAGGGCTACGCTACGAGCAGTACTTC.

This clonotype was counted many times. This chain uses TRBV7-2 with TRBJ2-7; D is perhaps TRBD2 (6 bases). Trimming took off 0 bases at V and 12 bases at J, with 15 bases between the two ends. The CDR3 runs to 13 residues. Looked up from germline, CDR1 is SGHTA and CDR2 is FQGNSA. CDR3 sequence: CASSLALVTSPYF. The CDR3 nucleotides read TGTGCCAGCAGCTTAGCGCTCGTAACTAGCCCGTACTTC.

Many counts were recorded for this clonotype. This rearrangement joins TRBV2 to TRBJ1-5; a weak D match, TRBD1 (5 bases). CDR1 SNHLY and CDR2 FYNNEI come from the germline V gene. The V gene lost 2 bases and the J gene lost 7 bases, with 9 bases spanning the gap. This CDR3 spans 13 amino acids. The CDR3 DNA reads TGTGCCAGCAGTGAACACGGGGGACAGCCCCAGCATTTT. Its protein is CASSEHGGQPQHF.

This clonotype was seen at least ten times. The V gene is TRBV12-3 or TRBV12-4, the J gene TRBJ2-4; 13 nucleotides line up with TRBD2. J was trimmed by 6 bases and V by 6 bases; bases with no gene match: 5. The length of the CDR3 is 15 residues. DNA of the CDR3: TGTGCCAGCAGCACTAGCGGGAGGGCCGGAAACATTCAGTACTTC. Translating gives CASSTSGRAGNIQYF.

This clonotype appeared a few times. This chain uses TRBV11-3 with TRBJ1-1; possibly TRBD1 for D (5 bases). Germline-derived CDR1 and CDR2 are SGHNT and YENEEA. Trimming took 5 bases from V and 1 from J, leaving 11 bases between them. The CDR3 totals 14 residues. DNA for the CDR3: TGTGCCAGCAGCGAGTTCACAGGGAACACTGAAGCTTTCTTT. Its translation is CASSEFTGNTEAFF.

This clonotype was found many times. The chain carries TRBV18 and TRBJ2-7; 12 nucleotides agree with TRBD2. The J segment lost 7 bases and the V segment lost 1 base, leaving 8 bases of the junction unmatched. This CDR3 comprises 16 residues. The V gene's germline CDR1 is KGHSH and CDR2 LQKENI. Written as DNA, the CDR3 is TGTGCCAGCTCACCACTGGCGACTAGCGGGGGAGGAGAGCAGTACTTC. Translated: CASSPLATSGGGEQYF. The whole variable domain, remainder taken from reference TRBV18 and TRBJ2-7, is NAGVMQNPRHLVRRRGQEARLRCSPMKGHSHVYWYRQLPEEGLKFMVYLQKENIIDESGMPKERFSAEFPKEGPSILRIQQVVRGDSAAYFCASSPLATSGGGEQYFGPGTRLTVT.

This clonotype was recorded many times. The V call is TRBV5-1, the J call TRBJ2-5; the match to TRBD1 covers 10 bases. The V and J ends lost 4 bases and 1 base, in that order; junction bases with no gene match: 4. Germline CDR1 reads SGHRS; CDR2 reads YFSETQ. This CDR3 has 15 amino acids. In DNA, the CDR3 is TGCGCCAGCAGCCCGGACAGGGGGATCCAAGAGACCCAGTACTTC. Protein sequence: CASSPDRGIQETQYF.

This clonotype was picked up many times. The J gene is TRBJ1-5, the V gene TRBV3-1; D unclear. V shed 4 bases and J shed 0 bases, with 7 bases lying between them. There are 14 residues in the CDR3. Looked up from germline, CDR1 is LGHDT and CDR2 is YNNKEL (reference sequence). The CDR3 DNA is TGTGCCAGCAGCCCGAATCATAGCAATCAGCCCCAGCATTTT. It yields the protein CASSPNHSNQPQHF.

This clonotype came up many times. The chain joins TRBV20-1 to TRBJ1-5, with a weak D call TRBD1 (5 bases). The CDR3 length is 21 residues. V lost 6 bases and J 7 bases, leaving 40 bases between the germline ends. Germline CDR1 is DFQATT and CDR2 is SNEGSKA (reference sequence). The CDR3 DNA reads TGCAGTGCCTATATTCGCAATTTCCGGGACCCCCAACCCTCGGGTAGACAGCCCCAGCATTTT. Protein product: CSAYIRNFRDPQPSGRQPQHF.

The table lists this clonotype with a few counts. The chain uses TRBV7-6 and TRBJ2-1; D is possibly TRBD2 (7 bases). V lost 5 bases and J lost 1, with 27 bases in between. The CDR3 spans 20 residues. From germline, CDR1 is SGHVS and CDR2 FNYEAQ. CDR3 residues: CASSEPRGSVGGRSYNEQFF. The CDR3 coding sequence is TGTGCCAGCAGCGAACCCCGTGGGTCGGTGGGGGGGCGTTCCTACAATGAGCAGTTCTTC.

This chain uses TRBV4-1 with TRBJ1-2; TRBD1 aligns across 7 bases. The CDR3 covers 18 residues. V lost 4 bases to trimming and J lost 1 base; unmatched junction nucleotides: 15. The germline V gene encodes CDR1 MGHRA and CDR2 YSYEKL. In DNA, the CDR3 is TGCGCCAGCAGCCTTCCACAACGAAGACAGGGCCTTAACTATGGCTACACCTTC. Translating gives CASSLPQRRQGLNYGYTF.

This clonotype was found a few times. The chain is built from TRBV5-1 and TRBJ2-3; 11 bases align to TRBD2. The germline gives CDR1 SGHRS, CDR2 YFSETQ. The ends lost 2 bases at V and 6 bases at J; junction bases unmatched: 5. This CDR3 is built from 15 residues. CDR3 sequence reads: CASSLPLAGVDTQYF. CDR3 sequence (DNA): TGCGCCAGCAGCTTACCACTAGCGGGGGTTGATACGCAGTATTTT. Full variable domain (rest looked up from reference TRBV5-1 and TRBJ2-3): KAGVTQTPRYLIKTRGQQVTLSCSPISGHRSVSWYQQTPGQGLQFLFEYFSETQRNKGNFPGRFSGRQFSNSRSEMNVSTLELGDSALYLCASSLPLAGVDTQYFGPGTRLTVL.

There are many counts of this clonotype. This rearrangement joins TRBV20-1 to TRBJ2-3, with unresolved D. V was pared by 3 bases and J by 4 bases, with 8 bases between. CDR1 DFQATT and CDR2 SNEGSKA come from the germline V gene (reference sequence). The CDR3 extends over 12 amino acids. In nucleotides, the CDR3 is TGCAGTGCTAGTGAGAACCCAGATACGCAGTATTTT. It yields the protein CSASENPDTQYF.